This T cell receptor beta chain comes out of a study of vaccination effects on CD4 cells after COVID-19. Study-level background: The post-vaccine samples were taken, at the median, 72 days after the second dose.

With the ViraFEST assay, the study expanded antigen-specific CD4+ T cells using viral peptide pools, then sequenced them. Having been cultured for roughly 10 days, the cells underwent CD4+ T cell isolation. BNT162b2 vaccine or mRNA-1273 vaccine was given to participants in two doses. Among the vaccine recipients, none had a prior SARS-CoV-2 infection, and nucleocapsid antibodies were negative. They grew under 2.5 million PBMC in each well, adding about 10 IU/ml IL-2 and roughly 9.3 ug/ml peptides. With 3 bases removed from V and 0 bases from J, the gap between germline ends came to 9 bases. The germline V gene has CDR1 MGHRA and CDR2 YSYEKL. The CDR3 covers 15 residues. Sequencing used immunoSEQ multiplex PCR; TCRdb keeps in-frame clones, though not all of them. The sample shows just under 60,000 clones, around 80% of them seen only once. A word on this clone: What it recognizes is unknown.

The source material was CD4+ T cells from PBMCs cultured with HCoV-OC43 spike peptides, sampled after COVID-19 vaccination. Subset specified: HCoV-OC43 spike overlapping peptide pool stimulation. This chain connects TRBV4-1 to TRBJ1-5; possible D gene TRBD1, 6 bases. The sequence was obtained from a human donor who received a COVID-19 vaccine. CDR3 sequence reads: CASSHGDISNQPQHF. CDR3 nucleotides: TGCGCCAGCAGCCATGGGGACATTAGCAATCAGCCCCAGCATTTT.